Listed below are T cell receptor beta chains from one sample, sequenced in a study of blood T cell repertoires in COVID-19. The assay was immunoSEQ multiplex PCR, and TCRdb's table has in-frame clones only and misses some. The sample comprises about 180,000 clones, about 82% of which are singletons, and 7.5% to 10% rests with the top ten. Sequenced material: PBMCs or T cells enriched from blood (not recorded which). These receptors were collected from a woman in her twenties or thirties who had recovered from COVID-19. CDR3s include the opening cysteine and the closing phenylalanine or tryptophan. D genes are given only for firm matches. The listing skips clone size in some rows; elsewhere it reads once, few, many or a size class.

>NA|TRBD1|TRBJ2-1|TRBV19
TGTGCCAGTAGTATGTGGGCGACAGGGGGAGGGGCGTTGGTGGACAATGAGCAGTTCTTC
CASSMWATGGGALVDNEQFF
>few|TRBD1|TRBJ1-5|TRBV18
TGTGCCAGCCACCAGGGGGGTAGCAATCAGCCCCAGCATTTT
CASHQGGSNQPQHF
>NA|TRBD1|TRBJ2-3|TRBV7-9
TGTGCCAGCAGCTTAGGGGCCGGGACAGGGAGCACAGATACGCAGTATTTT
CASSLGAGTGSTDTQYF
>NA|NA|TRBJ2-3|TRBV28
TGTGCCAGCAGCCGGACAGCACGAAACACAGATACGCAGTATTTT
CASSRTARNTDTQYF
>NA|NA|TRBJ1-1|TRBV9
TGTGCCAGCAGCGTAGCGGGGGGAATGGACACTGAAGCTTTCTTT
CASSVAGGMDTEAFF
>once|TRBD2|TRBJ2-7|TRBV27
TGTGCCAGCAGTTTAAGCGGGAGCCGGGGGGAGCAGTACTTC
CASSLSGSRGEQYF
>NA|NA|TRBJ2-3|TRBV4-1
TGCGCCAGCAGCCGGGTAGCGGAGAACACAGATACGCAGTATTTT
CASSRVAENTDTQYF
>few|TRBD1|TRBJ1-2|TRBV9
TGTGCCAGCAGCGTTTCAGGGGGTGGCGGCTACACCTTC
CASSVSGGGGYTF
>few|TRBD1|TRBJ1-5|TRBV25-1
TGTGCCAGCAGTGACGGTCGACAGGGGGGAGTTGGACAGCCCCAGCATTTT
CASSDGRQGGVGQPQHF
>NA|NA|TRBJ2-5|TRBV29-1
TGCAGCGCGACGGGTCTGGAGACCCAGTACTTC
CSATGLETQYF
>NA|NA|TRBJ1-3|TRBV4-2
TGTGCCAGCAGCCAAGTCGAGGGCACCATATATTTT
CASSQVEGTIYF
>NA|TRBD2|TRBJ2-1|TRBV5-6
TGTGCCAGCAGCTTTAGCGGGAGGGGTATAGATGAGCAGTTCTTC
CASSFSGRGIDEQFF
>NA|NA|TRBJ2-5|TRBV30
TGTGCCTGGAGTACGTTAGCAGACCAAGAGACCCAGTACTTC
CAWSTLADQETQYF
>NA|TRBD2|TRBJ2-1|TRBV5-1
TGCGCCAGCAGCCAACTAGCGGGAGGTTCTCACAATGAGCAGTTCTTC
CASSQLAGGSHNEQFF
>NA|TRBD1|TRBJ1-6|TRBV6-5
TGTGCCAGCACCCAAACCGGGACAGGAGGCTCACCCCTCCACTTT
CASTQTGTGGSPLHF
>NA|TRBD1|TRBJ2-3|TRBV2
TGTGCCAGCAGGAGGGACAGCTACGATACGCAGTATTTT
CASRRDSYDTQYF
>once|TRBD2|TRBJ2-3|TRBV7-9
TGTGCCAGTGCGGGAGAGTATGGAGATACGCAGTATTTT
CASAGEYGDTQYF
>NA|TRBD2|TRBJ2-7|TRBV29-1
TGCAGCGTTGACGGCGGGAGTGAGTACGAGCAGTACTTC
CSVDGGSEYEQYF
>once|NA|TRBJ2-4|TRBV14
TGTGCCAGCAGCCAAGACGGTTTGTACATTCAGTACTTC
CASSQDGLYIQYF
>NA|NA|TRBJ2-7|TRBV21-1
TGTGCCAGCAGCAAAGGGGAGACTAGCGGGGCTGGGATTAACTACGAGCAGTACTTC
CASSKGETSGAGINYEQYF
>once|TRBD2|TRBJ2-2|TRBV30
TGTGCCTTGGGACTAGAGAACACCGGGGAGCTGTTTTTT
CALGLENTGELFF
>NA|TRBD1|TRBJ2-5|TRBV5-1
TGCGCCAGCAGCTTTGGGGACAGGGGGCGCGGGGAGACCCAGTACTTC
CASSFGDRGRGETQYF
>NA|NA|TRBJ1-1|TRBV29-1
TGCAGCGTTGGTACAGGGCATGAAGCTTTCTTT
CSVGTGHEAFF
>NA|NA|TRBJ2-7|TRBV7-9
TGTGCCAGCAGCTTAGGAGGGATTCGGTACGAGCAGTACTTC
CASSLGGIRYEQYF
>NA|TRBD1|TRBJ2-7|TRBV5-1
TGCGCCAGCAGCTCCAGACAGGGAATTAAGGAGCAGTACTTC
CASSSRQGIKEQYF
>NA|NA|TRBJ1-5|TRBV28
TGTGCCAGCAGTGAAGGGGTGACAGTTCGGGGCAATCAGCCCCAGCATTTT
CASSEGVTVRGNQPQHF
>NA|TRBD2|TRBJ2-1|TRBV3-1/TRBV3-2
TGTGCCAGCAGGGGACTAGCGGGAACCAATGAGCAGTTCTTC
CASRGLAGTNEQFF
>NA|NA|TRBJ2-3|TRBV11-1
TGTGCCAGCAGCCCCCTCTCCACAGATACGCAGTATTTT
CASSPLSTDTQYF
>NA|TRBD1|TRBJ1-4|TRBV7-2
TGTGCCAGCAGCCGCGGGACAGTAAATGAAAAACTGTTTTTT
CASSRGTVNEKLFF
>NA|NA|TRBJ2-7|TRBV7-9
TGTGCCAGCAGCTTTACGACAGGACCCAACCGCCACGAGCAGTACTTC
CASSFTTGPNRHEQYF
>NA|NA|TRBJ1-5|TRBV3-1/TRBV3-2
TGTGCCAGCAGTCTCGGGCCAGCGGTGAAGCCCCAGCATTTT
CASSLGPAVKPQHF
>NA|NA|TRBJ2-4|TRBV27
TGTGCCAGCATCGGGACATCAAACATTCAGTACTTC
CASIGTSNIQYF
>few|TRBD1|TRBJ1-1|TRBV19
TGTGCCAGTAGTTTTGGGACAGGGGAAGCTTTCTTT
CASSFGTGEAFF
>NA|TRBD2|TRBJ2-7|TRBV28
TGTGCCAGCCGTAGACTAGCGGGAAGTTCCTACGAGCAGTACTTC
CASRRLAGSSYEQYF
>NA|NA|TRBJ1-1|TRBV29-1
TGCAGCGTTGAAGATACCGGGACACCGAACACTGAAGCTTTCTTT
CSVEDTGTPNTEAFF
>NA|TRBD1|TRBJ1-1|TRBV28
TGTGCCAGCAGTTCTCGGACAGGTTTGGTCACTGAAGCTTTCTTT
CASSSRTGLVTEAFF
>NA|TRBD2|TRBJ2-7|TRBV29-1
TGCAGCGTCCTTAGCGGGTACGAGCAGTACTTC
CSVLSGYEQYF
>NA|NA|TRBJ2-7|TRBV5-4
TGTGCCAGCAGCTCGTGGACTCGTAGCTCCTACGAGCAGTATTTC
CASSSWTRSSYEQYF
>NA|NA|TRBJ1-2|TRBV6-5
TGTGCCAGCAGTTCGTCTGGAGGAGGCTATGGCTACACCTTC
CASSSSGGGYGYTF
>NA|TRBD1|TRBJ2-7|TRBV7-2
TGTGCCAGCAGCAGACAGGGGACGGACTACGAGCAGTACTTC
CASSRQGTDYEQYF
>NA|TRBD1|TRBJ2-2|TRBV10-1
TGCGCCAGCAGTGCAGGGGGCCCCATGTCCGGGGAGCTGTTTTTT
CASSAGGPMSGELFF
>NA|TRBD1|TRBJ1-1|TRBV5-1
TGCGCCAGCAGCTTGGGGGACAGGAGTGGGACTGAAGCTTTCTTT
CASSLGDRSGTEAFF
>NA|NA|TRBJ1-2|TRBV6-5
TGTGCCAGCAGTTTGGGGGGGGACTATGGCTACACCTTC
CASSLGGDYGYTF
>NA|NA|TRBJ2-4|TRBV28
TGTGCCAGCACCCCTCCCAAAAACATTCAGTACTTC
CASTPPKNIQYF
>NA|TRBD1|TRBJ2-1|TRBV29-1
TGCAGCGTTGAAGTAGGGGGCGTTGAGCAGTTCTTC
CSVEVGGVEQFF
>once|TRBD1|TRBJ2-7|TRBV14
TGTGCCAGCAGCCAGGGGACAGGGCTCGACGAGCAGTACTTC
CASSQGTGLDEQYF
>NA|NA|TRBJ1-6|TRBV5-4
TGTGCCAGCAGCTTGGCCGGGGGAAGTAATTCACCCCTCCACTTT
CASSLAGGSNSPLHF
>NA|NA|TRBJ2-3|TRBV11-3
TGTGCCGCAGGGGGGCCAGATACGCAGTATTTT
CAAGGPDTQYF
>NA|NA|TRBJ2-1|TRBV28
TGTGCCAGCAGTACCGGTCACAATGAGCAGTTCTTC
CASSTGHNEQFF
>NA|NA|TRBJ1-4|TRBV25-1
TGTGCCAGCAGTGAATACGGAGGGGCGCGTGGACGGGAAAAACTGTTTTTT
CASSEYGGARGREKLFF
>once|NA|TRBJ1-3|TRBV19
TGTGCCAGCCCGGGGAACCAGGTCCCCGCGCTCTCTGGAAACACCATATATTTT
CASPGNQVPALSGNTIYF
>NA|NA|TRBJ1-2|TRBV30
TGTGCCTGGACCGTGAGTGCTCCGGGACATCAAAACTATGGCTACACCTTC
CAWTVSAPGHQNYGYTF
>NA|NA|TRBJ2-7|TRBV27
TGTGCCAGCAGTTTATCGCGGATCCACGAGCAGTACTTC
CASSLSRIHEQYF